This TCR beta chain appears in the sequencing data of a study of T cell repertoires in cytomegalovirus infection. The CDR3 runs 16 residues. Germline lookup yields CDR1 MNHEY and CDR2 SVGAGI. Trimming took 6 bases from V and 3 from J; bases not matched to a gene: 7. TCRdb re-called the reads with MiXCR, one entry per CDR3 protein. The profile shows some 230,000 distinct CDR3 sequences, roughly 20% of them singletons. In this sample, this clonotype turned up many times. The chain links TRBV6-5 to TRBJ2-2; 10 nucleotides align to TRBD1. Input material: CD8+ T cells from PBMCs. The receptor comes from a human donor in good health (CMV status not recorded). Some clones in this sample may be carry-over from other donors' samples. The CDR3 here is CASRSIGQGDTGELFF. The CDR3 DNA sequence: TGTGCCAGCAGATCGATTGGACAGGGGGACACCGGGGAGCTGTTTTTT.